This TCR beta chain emerged from a study of high-grade serous ovarian cancer treatment subgroups. Points from the study as a whole: Bulk tumor TCR sequencing gave no spatial information.

Trimming took off 3 bases at V and 3 bases at J, with 12 bases between the two ends. Per germline, CDR1 MRHNA and CDR2 SNTAGT. The CDR3 spans 16 residues. Here immunoSEQ multiplex PCR was the method, and the copy in TCRdb shows in-frame clones only, minus some. The sample lists some 28,000 clones; about 88% were seen once. The tumor samples were collected prior to definitive surgery or chemotherapy. With regard to this clone: Its matching antigen is unknown.

Sequencing input: tumor tissue. The TCR sequence derives from a human donor with high-grade serous ovarian cancer. The V and J genes are TRBV6-4 and TRBJ1-6; the D is unclear. CDR3: CASSESGIIYNSPLHF. The CDR3 DNA reads TGTGCCAGCAGTGAATCGGGGATTATCTATAATTCACCCCTCCACTTT.